This T cell receptor (beta chain) was found in a study of persistence of HIV-infected CD4 T cells. Study information: Blood samples, up to roughly 180 mL, came from multiple time points, except two leukapheresis donors sampled once. Antigen stimulation activated a lower proportion of cells, more of them memory, than anti-CD3/anti-CD28 stimulation. Findings of the study overall: CMV- and Gag-responding cells had lower TCRbeta richness than CD3/CD28-responding cells.

Remarks on this clone: The antigen is unknown.

Nonspecific anti-CD3/anti-CD28 bead stimulation represents the broad CD4+ T cell repertoire. CD4+ T cells upregulating both CD40 ligand and CD69 were sorted as responding cells. CDR1 and CDR2 (germline): MNHNY, SVGAGI (reference sequence). The ends lost 6 bases at V and 3 bases at J; junction bases unmatched: 3. The CDR3 sequence is 14 residues long. Sequencing used immunoSEQ version 4 in survey mode. The method was immunoSEQ multiplex PCR; TCRdb's version includes in-frame clones alone and lacks a portion of them. Among about 45,000 clones listed, about 87% were seen once. This receptor was obtained from an adult woman with HIV who was CMV-seropositive. This chain connects TRBV6-6 to TRBJ2-7; 12 bases are shared with TRBD2. Sequences were derived from CD4+ T cells sorted from PBMCs after 18-hour stimulation, sampled from a patient who received antiretroviral therapy. CDR3 sequence (DNA): TGTGCCAGCAGGCGACTAGCGGGGGACTACGAGCAGTACTTC. This translates into CASRRLAGDYEQYF.